This entry lists 23 T cell receptor beta chains sequenced from one sample in a study of T cells after yellow fever vaccination. TCRdb ran MiXCR on the 5' RACE reads and lists one entry per CDR3 protein. The sample shows 150,000 or so distinct CDR3 sequences, around 6.3% of them seen only once. Sequences were derived from CD4+ T cells sorted from PBMCs, sampled 10 days after the yellow fever booster vaccination. The receptor set was obtained from a man aged 25 to 40 who received the YFV17D yellow fever vaccine.

The sample holds many counts of this clonotype. The V and J genes are TRBV11-1 and TRBJ2-1, with D perhaps TRBD2 (5 bases). The CDR3 sequence is 17 residues long. Germline values: CDR1 SGHAT, CDR2 FQDESV (reference sequence). V gave up 0 bases and J gave up 8 bases, with 20 bases separating them. This CDR3 reads CASSLAGGSRTLDEQFF. In nucleotides, the CDR3 is TGTGCCAGCAGCTTAGCTGGTGGGAGCCGGACGCTCGATGAGCAGTTCTTC.

The chain recombines TRBV5-4 with TRBJ2-1; D remains unclear. The length of the CDR3 is 13 residues. Germline CDR1 and CDR2: SGHNT and YYREEE (reference sequence). V dropped 9 bases and J dropped 1 base, with 11 bases sitting between them. DNA for the CDR3: TGTGCCATCGGCCTTGGGTCCTACAATGAGCAGTTCTTC. Translation: CAIGLGSYNEQFF.

This clonotype was recorded many times. The chain's CDR3 is CSAPGLAKNIQYF. In DNA, the CDR3 is TGCAGTGCTCCGGGGCTAGCCAAAAACATTCAGTACTTC. This rearrangement joins TRBV20-1 to TRBJ2-4; either TRBD1 or TRBD2 may supply D (5 bases each). Germline CDR1 reads DFQATT; CDR2 reads SNEGSKA (reference sequence). The ends were cut back, 5 bases at V and 0 bases at J, with 8 bases in the middle. The CDR3 loop spans 13 amino acids.

This clonotype was counted at least ten times. The chain recombines TRBV29-1 with TRBJ1-5; no definite D call. Trimming removed 6 bases at V and 0 bases at J, with 9 bases between. The CDR3 is made up of 13 amino acids. The germline CDR1 and CDR2 sequences are SQVTM and ANQGSEA. The DNA for the CDR3 is TGCAGCGTGGCAAGTAATAGCAATCAGCCCCAGCATTTT. It specifies CSVASNSNQPQHF.

This clonotype was picked up many times. V usage is TRBV20-1 and J usage is TRBJ2-1; D may correspond to TRBD1 or TRBD2 (5 bases each). The CDR3 runs 14 residues. Germline CDR1 is DFQATT and CDR2 is SNEGSKA (reference sequence). V was shortened by 2 bases and J by 5 bases, with 13 bases between the two germline ends. CDR3 protein: CSARIGTQDNEQFF. In nucleotides, the CDR3 is TGCAGTGCTAGAATCGGGACCCAGGACAATGAGCAGTTCTTC.

In its sample, this clonotype was seen many times. This rearrangement joins TRBV5-1 to TRBJ2-1; tentative D call: TRBD2 (7 bases). Germline loops: CDR1 SGHRS, CDR2 YFSETQ. V shed 5 bases and J shed 3 bases, with 24 bases lying between them. The CDR3 has 18 amino acids. DNA for the CDR3: TGCGCCAGCAGACCCGGCGGTCGGGGGGCCACCCTCTACAATGAGCAGTTCTTC. It specifies CASRPGGRGATLYNEQFF.

This chain's CDR3 is CASSPTGGLGYTF. The CDR3, as DNA: TGTGCCAGCAGCCCGACAGGGGGCCTTGGCTACACCTTC. The chain employs TRBV6-5 and TRBJ1-2; 10 nucleotides align to TRBD1. CDR3 size: 13 residues. Germline assignment: CDR1 MNHEY and CDR2 SVGAGI. Trimming cost V 6 bases and J 7 bases; bases outside gene matches: 5.

About this clonotype itself: Being one base from a much bigger clone, this may be a read error. This chain joins TRBV12-3 or TRBV12-4 and TRBJ1-5; D not resolved. This CDR3 contains 14 residues. Here the CDR3 reads CASSPGYSKQPQHF. The CDR3 bases are TGTGCCAGCAGTCCAGGATATAGCAAGCAGCCCCAGCATTTT.

This clonotype was recorded many times. The genes are TRBV4-3 and TRBJ2-7; 13 nucleotides line up with TRBD2. The germline V gene encodes CDR1 LGHNA and CDR2 YSLEER. This CDR3 region has 19 residues. Trimming took 0 bases from V and 6 from J; bases not matched to a gene: 14. CDR3 coding DNA: TGCGCCAGCAGCCAAGATCCGCCGACTAGCGGGAGGTATATGCGCGAGCAGTACTTC. Amino acid sequence: CASSQDPPTSGRYMREQYF.

V gene TRBV20-1 combines with J gene TRBJ2-1; D is unclear. V was trimmed by 2 bases and J by 5 bases, leaving 13 bases between them. The CDR3 sequence is 14 residues long. CDR1 is DFQATT and CDR2 is SNEGSKA in the germline V gene (reference sequence). CDR3 residues: CSARRSGVDNEQFF. The CDR3 DNA follows: TGCAGTGCTAGAAGGTCTGGGGTAGACAATGAGCAGTTCTTC.

This clonotype was recorded many times. V usage is TRBV3-1 and J usage is TRBJ2-1, with 11 bases fitting TRBD2. The germline CDR1 and CDR2 sequences are LGHDT and YNNKEL (reference sequence). The CDR3 consists of 17 residues. V dropped 1 base and J dropped 0; count of bases not matched to a gene: 2. CDR3 amino acids: CASSQGLAGSSYNEQFF. DNA for the CDR3: TGTGCCAGCAGCCAAGGACTAGCGGGAAGCTCCTACAATGAGCAGTTCTTC.

A note on this clonotype: This may come from a read error, since a much larger clone is one base off. V usage is TRBV6-4 and J usage is TRBJ2-1, with unresolved D. Germline CDR1 is MRHNA and CDR2 is SNTAGT. The CDR3 has 14 residues. CDR3 in DNA: TGTGCCAGCAGCATCGAGTACTCCTACAATGAGCAGTCCTTC. It yields the protein CASSIEYSYNEQSF.

In its sample, this clonotype was seen many times. This sequence joins TRBV7-2 and TRBJ2-7, with D possibly TRBD1 on 5 matching bases. This CDR3 region has 15 residues. Trimming removed 1 base at V and 0 bases at J, with 10 bases between. Germline CDR1 is SGHTA and CDR2 is FQGNSA. The CDR3 nucleotides are TGTGCCAGCAGCTTAGAGGGGCGGAGCTCCTACGAGCAGTACTTC. Translation: CASSLEGRSSYEQYF.

In this sample, this clonotype turned up a few times. The chain has TRBV6-1 and TRBJ2-1; TRBD2 matches 7 bases. J lost 0 bases, V lost 7 bases, and 6 bases had no gene match. The CDR3 length is 15 residues. In germline, CDR1 is MNHNS, CDR2 SASEGT. CDR3 region: CASTWGRASYNEQFF. In DNA form, the CDR3 reads TGTGCCAGCACCTGGGGGAGGGCCTCCTACAATGAGCAGTTCTTC.

About this clonotype: A much larger clone lies one base from this, so it may be a read error. The chain employs TRBV3-1 and TRBJ2-5; 11 nucleotides match TRBD2. Germline V gene lookup returns CDR1 LGHDT and CDR2 YNNKEL (reference sequence). This CDR3 has 15 residues. J gave up 4 bases and V 6 bases, and 7 bases lay outside the gene matches. Written as DNA, the CDR3 is TGTGCCAGCAGGGGGGGACTAGCGGAGAGAGAGACCCAGTACTTC. Its protein product is CASRGGLAERETQYF.

This sequence joins TRBV5-1 and TRBJ2-5; the D is unclear. V lost 0 bases and J 0 bases, leaving 9 bases between the germline ends. The CDR3 is 15 residues long. Germline V gene lookup returns CDR1 SGHRS and CDR2 YFSETQ. The CDR3 loop reads CASSLDSLYQETQYF. The CDR3 DNA sequence: TGCGCCAGCAGCTTGGACAGCTTGTACCAAGAGACCCAGTACTTC.

This clonotype has more than one count but fewer than ten. The rearrangement joins TRBV3-1 to TRBJ1-5, with D maybe TRBD1 (6 bases). The germline V gene has CDR1 LGHDT and CDR2 YNNKEL (reference sequence). The length of the CDR3 is 13 residues. V was clipped by 5 bases and J by 5 bases, with 10 bases between them. The chain's CDR3 is CASSWTADQPQHF. In nucleotides, the CDR3 is TGTGCCAGCAGCTGGACAGCTGATCAGCCCCAGCATTTT.

This clonotype was seen only a few times. The chain joins TRBV14 to TRBJ1-1; D gene uncertain. The germline gives CDR1 SGHDN, CDR2 FVKESK. The V gene lost 2 bases and the J gene lost 1 base, with 8 bases spanning the gap. This CDR3 has 14 residues. The CDR3 nucleotides read TGTGCCAGCAGCCAAACCCTCCGGAACACTGAAGCTTTCTTT. This sequence encodes CASSQTLRNTEAFF.

This clonotype has a count of ten or more. An end of the junction does not agree with germline; a read error may underlie this. The CDR3 loop reads CSAPEGTAELFF. The CDR3 DNA reads TGCAGCGCCCCCGAGGGGACCGCGGAGCTGTTTTTT. J is TRBJ2-2 and V is TRBV29-1; D may match TRBD1 or TRBD2 (5 bases each). This CDR3 region has 12 residues. Germline loops: CDR1 SQVTM, CDR2 ANQGSEA.

A remark on this clonotype: A read error may be the cause here, since a much bigger clone is one base away. The J gene is TRBJ1-1, the V gene TRBV7-2; tentative D call: TRBD1 (5 bases). This CDR3 has 14 residues. CDR1 is SGHTA, CDR2 FQGNSA, per germline. V lost 2 bases and J 5 bases, leaving 12 bases between the germline ends. CDR3 amino acids: CASSLPGKGTEAFF. As DNA, the CDR3 is TGTGCCAGCAGCTTACCGGGAAAGGGGACTGAAGCTTTCTTT.

This clonotype was observed many times. The chain employs TRBV7-6 and TRBJ2-3; D uncertain. Deletions cut 4 bases from V and 6 bases from J, with 17 bases between. In germline, CDR1 is SGHVS, CDR2 FNYEAQ. This CDR3 has 15 amino acids. CDR3: CASSSDGSLGDTQYF. The CDR3 nucleotides read TGTGCCAGCAGCTCGGACGGCTCACTGGGGGATACGCAGTATTTT.

This clonotype has a count of ten or more. The rearrangement uses TRBV5-4 and TRBJ2-3, with D possibly matching TRBD2 (5 bases). V lost 5 bases to trimming and J lost 4 bases, with 14 bases between them. This CDR3 has 14 amino acids. Germline CDR1 SGHNT, CDR2 YYREEE (reference sequence). The CDR3 sequence: CASRMGSGADTQYF. In nucleotides, the CDR3 is TGTGCCAGCAGGATGGGGAGTGGCGCAGATACGCAGTATTTT.

This clonotype was counted between two and nine times. V usage is TRBV7-9 and J usage is TRBJ1-3, with a tentative D call TRBD1 (5 bases). The germline gives CDR1 SEHNR, CDR2 FQNEAQ (reference sequence). CDR3 length equals 15 residues. V dropped 11 bases and J dropped 0 bases, with 17 bases sitting between them. The CDR3 DNA is TGTGCCCATACAAAGACAGCAAACTCTGGAAACACCATATATTTT. This encodes CAHTKTANSGNTIYF.